This T cell receptor beta chain originates from a study of shared clonotypes between healthy human individuals. The study, taken as a whole, reports: Genetic and exposure-history diversity was limited by the few donors.

Deep-level assay runs were performed. As handled by the study authors: Junction-only immunoSEQ sequences carried no quality scores, so filtering differed. The repertoire was sequenced with immunoSEQ multiplex PCR; TCRdb's copy has only in-frame clones and lacks some. V and J calls plus clone size are reproduced from that table; the DNA served to infer D and trimming. The sample yields more than 550,000 clones, less than 95% seen once. The germline V gene has CDR1 MNHEY and CDR2 SMNVEV (reference sequence). This CDR3 contains 13 residues. V gave up 2 bases and J gave up 8 bases, with 12 bases separating them. About this clone: What it recognizes is unknown.

The source of this sequence is a man in his late teens or twenties in good health. Some clones in this sample may be carry-over from other donors' samples. Material for sequencing was memory CD8+ T cells from PBMCs. Subset described: CD45RO+ cells pooled with CCR7-negative TemRA cells. The chain uses TRBV27 and TRBJ1-1; a weak D match, TRBD1 (5 bases). The CDR3 sequence is CASSLRGPQEAFF. CDR3 sequence (DNA): TGTGCCAGCAGTTTAAGGGGTCCCCAGGAAGCTTTCTTT.